One sample yielded the 31 T cell receptor beta chains listed below, sequenced in a study of T-cell memory formation after mild COVID-19. Using its own MiXCR run on the 5' RACE reads, TCRdb lists one record per CDR3 protein. The repertoire holds about 390,000 distinct CDR3 sequences, with approximately 15% as singletons. Sequenced sample: PBMCs or a T cell subset sorted from them (not recorded which). These receptors were taken from a man between 18 and 29 years old who had mild COVID-19 (a few samples of this study predate the infection). Cell type and time point are not known.

This clonotype was seen only a few times. This chain uses TRBV29-1 with TRBJ2-3; possibly TRBD2 for D (5 bases). Germline V gene data show CDR1 as SQVTM and CDR2 as ANQGSEA. The V gene lost 5 bases and the J gene lost 0 bases, with 15 bases spanning the gap. The CDR3 spans 15 residues. The CDR3 loop is CSVRDRRASTDTQYF. CDR3 nucleotide sequence: TGCAGCGTTCGGGATCGGCGGGCTAGCACAGATACGCAGTATTTT.

J is TRBJ2-5 and V is TRBV6-1; no clear D gene. CDR3 length equals 12 residues. V was trimmed by 6 bases and J by 5 bases, leaving 10 bases between them. Germline loops: CDR1 MNHNS, CDR2 SASEGT. The CDR3 region is CASSLHWETQYF. DNA for the CDR3: TGTGCCAGCAGCCTTCATTGGGAGACCCAGTACTTC.

The chain links TRBV7-3 to TRBJ2-5; 9 positions match TRBD1. The CDR3 contains 13 residues. The trim removed 8 bases at V and 5 bases at J, leaving 6 bases unmatched. Germline loops: CDR1 SGHTA, CDR2 FQGTGA. CDR3 sequence reads: CASGTGMGETQYF. The CDR3 DNA reads TGTGCCAGCGGGACAGGGATGGGGGAGACCCAGTACTTC.

The chain couples TRBV4-3 to TRBJ1-1; D unresolved. The CDR3 spans 14 residues. Germline V gene sequence: CDR1 LGHNA, CDR2 YSLEER. V lost 3 bases, J lost 1 base, and 9 bases lay in between. The chain's CDR3 is CASSQYPQNTEAFF. CDR3 coding DNA: TGCGCCAGCAGCCAGTATCCACAGAACACTGAAGCTTTCTTT.

This clonotype has a handful of counts. J is TRBJ2-3 and V is TRBV19; TRBD1 agrees at 7 bases. V was pared by 5 bases and J by 9 bases, with 8 bases of the junction left unmatched. Per germline, CDR1 LNHDA and CDR2 SQIVND (reference sequence). The length of the CDR3 is 13 residues. The CDR3 sequence is CASSARQGGTQYF. DNA of the CDR3: TGTGCCAGTAGTGCCCGACAGGGTGGAACGCAGTATTTT.

In its sample, this clonotype was seen a few times. The rearrangement joins TRBV7-9 to TRBJ2-5; D is perhaps TRBD2 (6 bases). The CDR3 has 16 amino acids. V was pared by 0 bases and J by 5 bases, with 16 bases between. Germline values: CDR1 SEHNR, CDR2 FQNEAQ (reference sequence). CDR3 residues: CASSLAGGPSVETQYF. Here the CDR3 DNA reads TGTGCCAGCAGCTTAGCGGGGGGACCCTCCGTGGAGACCCAGTACTTC.

The chain combines TRBV11-2 with TRBJ1-2; TRBD1 might be the D (6 bases). This CDR3 contains 13 residues. Trimming stripped 8 bases from V and 5 bases from J, with 15 bases between. Germline V lookup: CDR1 SGHAT, CDR2 FQNNGV. The CDR3: CASRGAGEYGYTF. In DNA form, the CDR3 reads TGTGCCAGCCGGGGGGCCGGTGAATATGGCTACACCTTC.

V gene TRBV7-9 combines with J gene TRBJ2-3; no clear D. The CDR3 runs to 18 residues. The V gene's germline CDR1 is SEHNR and CDR2 FQNEAQ (reference sequence). V lost 7 bases and J lost 0, with 23 bases in between. The DNA of the CDR3 is TGTGCCAGCACCCCTCTGAGCTCCCCCAGCTCTAGCACAGATACGCAGTATTTT. Translating it yields CASTPLSSPSSSTDTQYF. The full variable domain, with the rest looked up from reference TRBV7-9 and TRBJ2-3, is DTGVSQNPRHKITKRGQNVTFRCDPISEHNRLYWYRQTLGQGPEFLTYFQNEAQLEKSRLLSDRFSAERPKGSFSTLEIQRTEQGDSAMYLCASTPLSSPSSSTDTQYFGPGTRLTVL.

This clonotype showed up just a few times. V gene TRBV5-1 combines with J gene TRBJ2-3; D remains unclear. The germline CDR1 and CDR2 sequences are SGHRS and YFSETQ. The CDR3 totals 13 residues. Deletions cut 7 bases from V and 4 bases from J, with 13 bases between. The CDR3: CASWSGGADTQYF. The CDR3 nucleotides read TGCGCCAGCTGGTCGGGCGGCGCAGATACGCAGTATTTT.

The chain uses TRBV20-1 and TRBJ2-2, with D maybe TRBD2 (5 bases). V lost 1 base and J 8 bases, leaving 14 bases between the germline ends. The CDR3 totals 14 residues. Germline V gives CDR1 DFQATT, CDR2 SNEGSKA (reference sequence). The CDR3 DNA reads TGCAGTGCTAGAGCATCCGGTGGACTGGGGGAGCTGTTTTTT. It codes for CSARASGGLGELFF.

The chain joins TRBV27 to TRBJ1-1; a possible D gene is TRBD1 (5 bases). From germline, CDR1 is MNHEY and CDR2 SMNVEV (reference sequence). CDR3 length equals 12 residues. Trimming took off 7 bases at V and 10 bases at J, with 16 bases between the two ends. The CDR3 region is CASKDPKGVAFF. The DNA for the CDR3 is TGTGCCAGCAAGGACCCCAAAGGGGTAGCTTTCTTT.

This clonotype came up a few times. The chain is built from TRBV3-1 and TRBJ1-1; 7 bases match TRBD1. The junction had 3 bases not matched to a gene; V was cut back by 4 bases and J by 4 bases. The germline CDR1 and CDR2 sequences are LGHDT and YNNKEL (reference sequence). The CDR3 consists of 13 residues. The CDR3 sequence is CASSRRGGTEAFF. CDR3 bases: TGTGCCAGCAGCCGCAGGGGGGGCACTGAAGCTTTCTTT. Variable domain in full (rest from reference TRBV3-1 and TRBJ1-1): DTAVSQTPKYLVTQMGNDKSIKCEQNLGHDTMYWYKQDSKKFLKIMFSYNNKELIINETVPNRFSPKSPDKAHLNLHINSLELGDSAVYFCASSRRGGTEAFFGQGTRLTVV.

CDR3 nucleotides: TGTGCCAGCAGCTTAGAGTCAGGGGGGTCCTACGAGCAGTACTTC. Its protein product is CASSLESGGSYEQYF. The rearrangement joins TRBV7-6 to TRBJ2-7; weak D call: TRBD1 (7 bases). V dropped 1 base and J dropped 1 base, with 11 bases sitting between them. CDR3 length equals 15 residues. From germline, CDR1 is SGHVS and CDR2 FNYEAQ.

This clonotype was found a few times. This chain uses TRBV30 with TRBJ1-5; D call uncertain. The length of the CDR3 is 14 residues. Germline CDR1 reads GTSNPN; CDR2 reads SVGIG (reference sequence). The V and J ends lost 3 bases and 6 bases respectively, with 15 bases between them. The CDR3 sequence: CAWSPLNPGQPQHF. The DNA of the CDR3 is TGTGCCTGGAGCCCTTTGAATCCCGGTCAGCCCCAGCATTTT. The full variable domain, its missing parts supplied by reference TRBV30 and TRBJ1-5, is SQTIHQWPATLVQPVGSPLSLECTVEGTSNPNLYWYRQAAGRGLQLLFYSVGIGQISSEVPQNLSASRPQDRQFILSSKKLLLSDSGFYLCAWSPLNPGQPQHFGDGTRLSIL.

This clonotype showed up just a few times. The V and J genes are TRBV23-1 and TRBJ2-7; no firm D call. TRBV23-1 is an open reading frame, and its role is uncertain. This CDR3 contains 14 residues. Trimming cost V 0 bases and J 0 bases, with 6 bases left between them. The CDR3 coding sequence is TGCGCCAGCAGTCAATCCTCGGACTCCTACGAGCAGTACGTC. Its protein product is CASSQSSDSYEQYV.

This chain joins TRBV4-1 and TRBJ1-4, with TRBD1 matching 7 bases. V lost 2 bases and J lost 2; bases outside the gene matches: 8. The germline V gene has CDR1 MGHRA and CDR2 YSYEKL. The CDR3 has 17 residues. The CDR3 DNA follows: TGCGCCAGCAGCCAACTGACAGGGAGGGCGACTAATGAAAAACTGTTTTTT. As protein: CASSQLTGRATNEKLFF.

The chain has TRBV7-2 and TRBJ2-5; TRBD2 matches 8 bases. Germline V gene data show CDR1 as SGHTA and CDR2 as FQGNSA. The CDR3 extends over 15 amino acids. The J segment lost 3 bases and the V segment lost 2 bases, leaving 5 bases of the junction unmatched. DNA for the CDR3: TGTGCCAGCAGCTTACTAGCGGGCGAGGAAGAGACCCAGTACTTC. It translates to CASSLLAGEEETQYF. The complete variable domain, with remaining parts taken from reference TRBV7-2 and TRBJ2-5, reads GAGVSQSPSNKVTEKGKDVELRCDPISGHTALYWYRQSLGQGLEFLIYFQGNSAPDKSGLPSDRFSAERTGGSVSTLTIQRTQQEDSAVYLCASSLLAGEEETQYFGPGTRLLVL.

This clonotype has only a few counts. The rearrangement links TRBV7-9 to TRBJ1-3; D ambiguous. Germline CDR1 reads SEHNR; CDR2 reads FQNEAQ (reference sequence). With 1 base removed from V and 11 bases from J, the gap between germline ends came to 9 bases. This CDR3 spans 12 amino acids. CDR3 bases: TGTGCCAGCAGCTTAGGCCCCCGGGCCATATATTTT. The encoded protein is CASSLGPRAIYF.

CDR3 region: CATSQGQSYSNQPQHF. The CDR3 DNA reads as TGTGCCACCAGCCAGGGACAGAGTTATAGCAATCAGCCCCAGCATTTT. The chain links TRBV15 to TRBJ1-5, with 7 bases fitting TRBD1. CDR1 is LNHNV, CDR2 YYDKDF, per germline (reference sequence). Trimming took 5 bases from V and 0 from J; bases not matched to a gene: 7. The CDR3 is made up of 16 amino acids.

The table lists this clonotype with a few counts. The genes are TRBV20-1 and TRBJ2-5; D gene ambiguous. The CDR3 is made up of 12 amino acids. V dropped 3 bases and J dropped 5 bases, with 10 bases sitting between them. Germline CDR1 is DFQATT and CDR2 is SNEGSKA (reference sequence). CDR3 in DNA: TGCAGTGCTAGTTCGTTCAGGGAGACCCAGTACTTC. This gives the protein CSASSFRETQYF.

This clonotype was counted a few times. The chain links TRBV2 to TRBJ2-7; D might be TRBD1 (6 bases). Germline V gene sequence: CDR1 SNHLY, CDR2 FYNNEI. Trimming pared 3 bases from V and 6 bases from J, leaving 9 bases between. This CDR3 spans 12 amino acids. CDR3 sequence (DNA): TGTGCCAGCAGTGATGAAGGGGGCGAGCAGTACGTC. Its protein product is CASSDEGGEQYV.

This clonotype was counted a few times. V usage is TRBV11-2 and J usage is TRBJ2-1; D ambiguous. CDR1 SGHAT and CDR2 FQNNGV come from the germline V gene. CDR3 length: 18 amino acids. The V and J ends lost 6 bases and 3 bases respectively, with 24 bases between them. CDR3 sequence reads: CASSKPGLSSDLYNEQFF. As DNA, the CDR3 is TGTGCCAGCAGTAAACCGGGCCTATCCTCAGATCTCTACAATGAGCAGTTCTTC.

The chain carries TRBV7-9 and TRBJ2-2; 10 bases line up with TRBD1. After removal of 1 base from V and 3 bases from J, the junction contained 2 bases not matched to a gene. The germline V gene encodes CDR1 SEHNR and CDR2 FQNEAQ (reference sequence). This CDR3 is 16 amino acids long. CDR3 protein: CASSLGQGADTGELFF. Written as DNA, the CDR3 is TGTGCCAGCAGCTTAGGACAGGGGGCCGACACCGGGGAGCTGTTTTTT.

The table lists this clonotype with a few counts. The chain uses TRBV18 and TRBJ2-7, with unresolved D. Germline V CDR1 and CDR2: KGHSH, LQKENI. The CDR3 spans 13 residues. Trimming took 3 bases from V and 5 from J, leaving 11 bases between them. Here the CDR3 reads CASSPFSSHEQYF. In DNA form, the CDR3 reads TGTGCCAGCTCACCCTTCTCCAGCCACGAGCAGTACTTC.

This clonotype was observed a few times. V gene TRBV3-1 combines with J gene TRBJ1-1, with D maybe TRBD1 (6 bases). V was trimmed by 6 bases and J by 5 bases, leaving 16 bases between them. CDR1 is LGHDT, CDR2 YNNKEL, per germline (reference sequence). This CDR3 spans 14 amino acids. Here the CDR3 reads CASSHSGGMTEAFF. The DNA of the CDR3 is TGTGCCAGCAGTCATTCTGGGGGCATGACTGAAGCTTTCTTT.

This clonotype was seen more than once but under ten times. The V gene is TRBV20-1, the J gene TRBJ2-2, with D perhaps matching TRBD1 (6 bases). V was clipped by 1 base and J by 3 bases, with 12 bases between them. The CDR3 is 15 amino acids. Germline-derived CDR1 and CDR2 are DFQATT and SNEGSKA (reference sequence). The CDR3 DNA reads as TGCAGTGCTAGAGGTGGGGGCCAGTACACCGGGGAGCTGTTTTTT. Translated, it gives CSARGGGQYTGELFF.

CDR3 nucleotide sequence: TGTGCCAGCAGTATCACGGGGATGAACACTGAAGCTTTCTTT. Protein: CASSITGMNTEAFF. V is TRBV14 and J is TRBJ1-1; D gene unclear. V was trimmed by 6 bases and J by 0 bases, leaving 11 bases between them. Looked up from germline, CDR1 is SGHDN and CDR2 is FVKESK. This CDR3 comprises 14 residues. Full variable domain (remainder filled in from reference TRBV14 and TRBJ1-1): EAGVTQFPSHSVIEKGQTVTLRCDPISGHDNLYWYRRVMGKEIKFLLHFVKESKQDESGMPNNRFLAERTGGTYSTLKVQPAELEDSGVYFCASSITGMNTEAFFGQGTRLTVV.

The chain has TRBV4-3 and TRBJ2-1, with TRBD2 matching over 9 bases. Germline lookup yields CDR1 LGHNA and CDR2 YSLEER. The CDR3 consists of 14 residues. J lost 8 bases, V lost 8 bases, and 10 bases had no gene match. The CDR3 reads CASARRGGLYEQFF. The CDR3 DNA is TGCGCCAGCGCCAGGCGGGGGGGCCTTTATGAGCAGTTCTTC.

This clonotype was seen at least ten times. The chain combines TRBV10-1 with TRBJ1-1, with unresolved D. The germline V gene has CDR1 WNHNN and CDR2 SYGVQD (reference sequence). The CDR3 is 14 residues long. Trimming stripped 5 bases from V and 1 base from J, with 11 bases between. The CDR3 region has the DNA TGCGCCAGCAGTCCCTCGAGAGGGAACACTGAAGCTTTCTTT. Translation: CASSPSRGNTEAFF.

This clonotype was seen a handful of times. The V call is TRBV7-3, the J call TRBJ2-3; no clear D gene. This CDR3 spans 14 amino acids. Trimming removed 4 bases at V and 5 bases at J, with 13 bases between. Looked up from germline, CDR1 is SGHTA and CDR2 is FQGTGA. This chain's CDR3 is CASSSVGVGDTQYF. DNA for the CDR3: TGTGCCAGCAGCTCTGTAGGAGTGGGAGATACGCAGTATTTT.

J is TRBJ2-5 and V is TRBV5-1; a weak D match, TRBD1 (6 bases). The CDR3 runs to 13 residues. Trimming took off 4 bases at V and 5 bases at J, with 12 bases between the two ends. The germline V gene has CDR1 SGHRS and CDR2 YFSETQ. This CDR3 is CASSGGPAETQYF. CDR3 nucleotides: TGCGCCAGCAGCGGGGGCCCGGCGGAGACCCAGTACTTC.